This T cell receptor (beta chain) was sequenced for a study of graft-versus-host responses after intestinal transplantation. Across the whole study: Recipients across the board were started on anti-thymocyte globulin induction, then kept on tacrolimus and steroids for roughly 3 years.

V gave up 4 bases and J gave up 0 bases, with 6 bases separating them. The CDR3 is 13 residues long. The V gene's germline CDR1 is WNHNN and CDR2 SYGVQD (reference sequence). Comments on this clone: Its matching antigen is unknown.

Study-wide findings and caveats: High graft-versus-host to host-versus-graft clonal ratios were found in allografts of patients who had graft-donor T cell macrochimerism.

TCRdb keeps only in-frame clones here, not all; method: immunoSEQ multiplex PCR. The table has more than 95,000 clones, about 90% seen once. The receptor was isolated from a human donor who received an intestinal transplant. Here the sequenced sample was unstimulated CD4+ T cells sorted from spleen or lymph node cells, taken before intestinal transplant. The chain combines TRBV10-1 with TRBJ1-2; D gene unclear. The DNA of the CDR3 is TGCGCCAGCAGTGCCCAGACTAACTATGGCTACACCTTC. It specifies CASSAQTNYGYTF.